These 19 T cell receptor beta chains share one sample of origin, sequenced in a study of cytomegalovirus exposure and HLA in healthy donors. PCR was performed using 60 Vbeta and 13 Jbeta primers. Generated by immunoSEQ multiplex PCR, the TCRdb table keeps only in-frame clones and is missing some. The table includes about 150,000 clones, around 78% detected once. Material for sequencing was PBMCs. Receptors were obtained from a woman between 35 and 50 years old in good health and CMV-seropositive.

CDR3 DNA: TGTGCCAGTAGGCGGGACAGCAGAAATTCACCCCTCCACTTT. This translates into CASRRDSRNSPLHF. J is TRBJ1-6 and V is TRBV19; 7 bases fit TRBD1. After removal of 6 bases from V and 7 bases from J, the junction contained 6 bases not matched to a gene. CDR1 is LNHDA, CDR2 SQIVND, per germline (reference sequence). This CDR3 is built from 14 residues.

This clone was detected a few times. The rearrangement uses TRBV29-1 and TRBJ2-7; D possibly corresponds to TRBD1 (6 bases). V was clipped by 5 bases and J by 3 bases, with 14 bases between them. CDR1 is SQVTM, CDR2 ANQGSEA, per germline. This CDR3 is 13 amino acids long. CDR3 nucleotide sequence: TGCAGCGTTCGAACAGGGCCCTTCTACGAGCAGTACTTC. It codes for CSVRTGPFYEQYF.

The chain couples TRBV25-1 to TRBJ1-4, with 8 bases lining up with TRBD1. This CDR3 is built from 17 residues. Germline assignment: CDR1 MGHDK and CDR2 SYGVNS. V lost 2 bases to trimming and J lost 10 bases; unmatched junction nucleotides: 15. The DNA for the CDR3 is TGTGCCAGCAGTGAACTCCGAGGACAGGGCTTTCAGGGAAAACTGTTTTTT. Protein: CASSELRGQGFQGKLFF.

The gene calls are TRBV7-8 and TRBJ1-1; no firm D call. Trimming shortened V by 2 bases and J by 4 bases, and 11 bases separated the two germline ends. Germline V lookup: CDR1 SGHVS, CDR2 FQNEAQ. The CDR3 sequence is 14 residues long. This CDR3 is CASSLNEGLTEAFF. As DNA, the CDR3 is TGTGCCAGCAGCTTAAATGAGGGTCTCACTGAAGCTTTCTTT.

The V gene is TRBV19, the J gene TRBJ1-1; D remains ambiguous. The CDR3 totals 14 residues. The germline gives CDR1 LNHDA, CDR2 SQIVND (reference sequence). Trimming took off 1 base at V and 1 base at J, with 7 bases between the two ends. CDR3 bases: TGTGCCAGTAGTATAGTGACGGGGAACACTGAAGCTTTCTTT. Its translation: CASSIVTGNTEAFF. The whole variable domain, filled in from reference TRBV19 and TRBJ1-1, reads DGGITQSPKYLFRKEGQNVTLSCEQNLNHDAMYWYRQDPGQGLRLIYYSQIVNDFQKGDIAEGYSVSREKKESFPLTVTSAQKNPTAFYLCASSIVTGNTEAFFGQGTRLTVV.

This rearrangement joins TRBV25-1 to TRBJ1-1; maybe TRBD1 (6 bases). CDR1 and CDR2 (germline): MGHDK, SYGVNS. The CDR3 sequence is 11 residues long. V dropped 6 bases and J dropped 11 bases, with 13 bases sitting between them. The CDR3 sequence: CASRVQGRAFF. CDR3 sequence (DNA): TGTGCCAGCAGGGTACAGGGTAGGGCTTTCTTT.

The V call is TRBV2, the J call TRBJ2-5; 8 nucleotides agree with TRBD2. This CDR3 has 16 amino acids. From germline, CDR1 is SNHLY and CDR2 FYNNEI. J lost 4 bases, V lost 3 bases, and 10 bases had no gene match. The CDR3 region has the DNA TGTGCCAGCAGTGATGGTCGCGGGGGGCAGGGAGAGACCCAGTACTTC. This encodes CASSDGRGGQGETQYF.

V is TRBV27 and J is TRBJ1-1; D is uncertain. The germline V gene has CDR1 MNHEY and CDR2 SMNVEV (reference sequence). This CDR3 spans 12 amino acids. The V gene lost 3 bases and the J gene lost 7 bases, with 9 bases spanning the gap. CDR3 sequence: CASSFPGYEAFF. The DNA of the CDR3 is TGTGCCAGCAGTTTCCCCGGGTATGAAGCTTTCTTT.

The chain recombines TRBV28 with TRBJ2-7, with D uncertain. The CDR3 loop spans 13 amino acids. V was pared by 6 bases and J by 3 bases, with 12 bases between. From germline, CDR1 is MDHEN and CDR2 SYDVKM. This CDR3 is CASRPTQIYEQYF. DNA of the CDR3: TGTGCCAGCAGGCCCACACAGATCTACGAGCAGTACTTC.

The CDR3 spells CAWSGGGYTF. Written as DNA, the CDR3 is TGTGCCTGGAGTGGAGGTGGCTACACCTTC. The rearrangement uses TRBV30 and TRBJ1-2; D gene unclear. The CDR3 is made up of 10 amino acids. Germline CDR1 and CDR2: GTSNPN and SVGIG (reference sequence). The ends were cut back, 1 base at V and 7 bases at J, with 4 bases in the middle.

CDR3 bases: TGTGCCAGCAGTCCCGGACAGGGGCCCCAGTATGGCTACACCTTC. Protein sequence: CASSPGQGPQYGYTF. The rearrangement uses TRBV28 and TRBJ1-2; TRBD1 matches 9 bases. Germline loops: CDR1 MDHEN, CDR2 SYDVKM. The CDR3 loop spans 15 amino acids. Losses at the gene ends were 5 bases for V and 5 bases for J; bases not matched to a gene: 9.

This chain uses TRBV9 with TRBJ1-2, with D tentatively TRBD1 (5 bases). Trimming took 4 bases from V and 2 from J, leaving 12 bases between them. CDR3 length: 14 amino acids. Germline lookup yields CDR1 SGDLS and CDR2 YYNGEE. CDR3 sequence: CASSLTQGNYGYTF. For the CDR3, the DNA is TGTGCCAGCAGCCTAACCCAGGGAAACTATGGCTACACCTTC.

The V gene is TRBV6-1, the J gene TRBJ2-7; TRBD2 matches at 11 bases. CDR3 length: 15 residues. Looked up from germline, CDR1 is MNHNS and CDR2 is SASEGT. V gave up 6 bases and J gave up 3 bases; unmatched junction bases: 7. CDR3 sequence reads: CASSSPGLADYEQYF. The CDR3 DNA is TGTGCCAGCAGCTCACCGGGACTAGCGGACTACGAGCAGTACTTC.

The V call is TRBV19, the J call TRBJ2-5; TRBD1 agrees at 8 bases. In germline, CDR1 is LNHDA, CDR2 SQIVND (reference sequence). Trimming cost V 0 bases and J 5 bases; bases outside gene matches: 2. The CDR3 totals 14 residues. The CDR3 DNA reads TGTGCCAGTAGTATAGATCACAGGGGGGAGACCCAGTACTTC. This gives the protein CASSIDHRGETQYF.

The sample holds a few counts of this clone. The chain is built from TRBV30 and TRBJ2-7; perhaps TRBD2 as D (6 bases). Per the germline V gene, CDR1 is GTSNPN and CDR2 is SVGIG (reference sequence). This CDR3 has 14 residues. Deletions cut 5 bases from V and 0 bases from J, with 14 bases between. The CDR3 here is CAWRRDSYSYEQYF. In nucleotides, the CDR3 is TGTGCCTGGCGACGGGACTCCTACTCCTACGAGCAGTACTTC.

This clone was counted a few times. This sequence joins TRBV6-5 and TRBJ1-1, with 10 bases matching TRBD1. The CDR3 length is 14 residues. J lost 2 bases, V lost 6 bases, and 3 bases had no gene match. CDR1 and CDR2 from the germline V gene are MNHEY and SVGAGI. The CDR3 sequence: CASRGTGANTEAFF. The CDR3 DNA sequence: TGTGCCAGCAGGGGGACAGGGGCAAACACTGAAGCTTTCTTT.

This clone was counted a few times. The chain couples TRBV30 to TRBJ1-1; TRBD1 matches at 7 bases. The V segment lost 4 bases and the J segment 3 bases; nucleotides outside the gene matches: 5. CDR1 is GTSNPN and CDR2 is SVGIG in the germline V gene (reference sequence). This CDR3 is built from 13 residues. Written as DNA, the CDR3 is TGTGCCTGGAAGACAGGGCGGGACACTGAAGCTTTCTTT. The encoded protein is CAWKTGRDTEAFF.

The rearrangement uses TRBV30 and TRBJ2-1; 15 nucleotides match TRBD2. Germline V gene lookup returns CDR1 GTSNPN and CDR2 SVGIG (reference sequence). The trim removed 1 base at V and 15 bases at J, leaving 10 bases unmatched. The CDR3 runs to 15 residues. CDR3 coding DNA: TGTGCCTGGAGTGCCACCGGGACTAGCGGGGGGAGGTGGTTCTTC. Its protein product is CAWSATGTSGGRWFF.

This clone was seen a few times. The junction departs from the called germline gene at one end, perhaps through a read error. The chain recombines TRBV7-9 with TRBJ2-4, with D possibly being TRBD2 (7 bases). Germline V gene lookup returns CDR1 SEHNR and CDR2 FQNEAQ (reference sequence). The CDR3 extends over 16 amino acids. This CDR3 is CASSLRGGEGKNSQYF. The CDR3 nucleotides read TGTGCCAGCAGCTTAAGGGGGGGCGAGGGCAAAAACAGTCAGTACTTC.